This T cell receptor beta chain was captured in a study of blood T cell repertoires in COVID-19 (dated by TCRdb to the early 2020s). Regarding the complete study: Collaborator samples came from the United States, Italy and Spain and covered acute and convalescent phases of COVID-19. Sample metadata almost always included a de-identified subject ID, COVID-19 status, age in years and sex. The prospective study material was composed of cDNA or gDNA derived from T cells, B-cell-depleted T cells, or PBMCs. HLA class I and class II types, where available, came from metadata supplied by the sample provider rather than from assay-based typing. Deeply sampled blood TCRbeta repertoires from subjects exposed to, actively infected with, or recovered from COVID-19 were included in the dataset. Samples came from the ongoing ImmuneRACE study (first 160 participants) plus 1,254 subjects from 6 global collaborators. The repertoires were released in a freely available public database meant as a resource for research on the immune response to SARS-CoV-2. Overall study results and their limits: How much clinical and demographic metadata was included differed by source and by participant, and the metadata was provided uncurated.

This clone was detected a few times. Its antigen has not been determined. No per-base quality is available; no much larger clone lies one base away. Reading the germline V gene gives CDR1 ENHRY and CDR2 SYGVKD. The CDR3 spans 12 residues, from the cysteine through the phenylalanine. Kept here is only the CDR3 DNA, which spans 36 bases and is read in frame from base 1. Trimming removed 5 bases from V and 3 bases from J, leaving 8 bases between the germline ends. TCRbeta CDR3 regions were amplified from genomic DNA using the immunoSEQ Assay, a bias-controlled multiplex PCR. As for how the authors treated the data: The number of nucleated cells in each sample was estimated by amplification of reference gene primers within the assay. To quantify the absolute abundance of each unique TCRbeta CDR3 rearrangement, sequence reads were collapsed and filtered. Productive Simpson clonality was computed per sample as the square root of Simpson's diversity index over productive rearrangements. TCRdb limited this immuneACCESS table to in-frame rearrangements with V and J called. A share of clones is missing; checked studies link under half to unresolved V genes, and the rest is unexplained. V and J calls and clone size are those listed in that table; D and trimming were worked out from the DNA. The sample table records about 38,000 clones; about 94% of these occur just once. The ten largest clonotypes hold over 4% of the sample.

Whole blood was collected in K2EDTA tubes by collaborating institutions according to the institutions' own protocols. Collaborator samples were shipped for TCRbeta analysis as frozen whole blood, isolated PBMCs, or DNA extracted from either sample type. This clonotype was sampled from a human donor with active COVID-19. The donor label of this sample is uncertain. Rearrangement joined TRBV10-3 to TRBJ2-7; the D region possibly corresponds to TRBD1 (6 bases align). Sample: peripheral blood. The CDR3 loop reads CAISPQGYEQYF. The sequence in DNA is TGTGCCATCAGTCCACAGGGCTACGAGCAGTACTTC.